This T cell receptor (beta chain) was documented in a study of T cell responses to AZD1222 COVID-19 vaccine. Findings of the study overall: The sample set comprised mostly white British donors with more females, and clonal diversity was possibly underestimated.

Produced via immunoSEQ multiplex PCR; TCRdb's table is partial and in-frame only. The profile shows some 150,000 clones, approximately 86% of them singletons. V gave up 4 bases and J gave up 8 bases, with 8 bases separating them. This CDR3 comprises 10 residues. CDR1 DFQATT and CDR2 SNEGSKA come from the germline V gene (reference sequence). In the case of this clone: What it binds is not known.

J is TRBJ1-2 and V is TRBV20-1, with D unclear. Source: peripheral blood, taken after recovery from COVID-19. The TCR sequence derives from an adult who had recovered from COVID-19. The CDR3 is CSAIDKGYTF. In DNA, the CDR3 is TGCAGTGCTATCGACAAAGGCTACACCTTC.